This T cell receptor (beta chain) is from a study of blood T cell repertoires in COVID-19. Per the authors' pipeline: Reference gene primer amplification in the assay estimated nucleated cell counts. Here immunoSEQ multiplex PCR was the method, and the copy in TCRdb shows in-frame clones only, minus some. V and J calls and clone size are as listed in that table; D and trimming were resolved from the DNA. The sample holds 200,000 to 250,000 clones; more than 75% are singletons and the top ten take about 1.6%. The CDR3 consists of 15 residues. The V gene's germline CDR1 is SGHTA and CDR2 FQGNSA. The J segment lost 5 bases and the V segment lost 5 bases, leaving 9 bases of the junction unmatched.

The TCR was taken from a woman aged 55-70 years who had recovered from COVID-19. V and J are TRBV7-2 and TRBJ2-5; TRBD1 agrees at 9 bases. Sequenced sample: peripheral blood. This CDR3 reads CASSRNRGQAETQYF. The CDR3 DNA sequence: TGTGCCAGCAGCCGTAACAGGGGGCAGGCGGAGACCCAGTACTTC.